This note documents a single T cell receptor beta chain sequence. The sample holds one count of this clone. Its antigen remains unidentified. Base qualities were left out, and no much larger clone turns up one base away. Patients with autoimmune disease history or receiving systemic immunosuppression were excluded from the trial. In every dose cohort, peripheral blood was drawn for TCR sequencing at baseline, cycle 4 day 1, and cycle 7 day 1. The samples were drawn from a first-in-human, open-label, multicenter phase I dose-escalation trial of ivuxolimab. Adults with locally advanced or metastatic head and neck squamous cell, hepatocellular, melanoma or renal cell carcinoma were enrolled in the trial. Before TCR sequencing, CD4+ and CD8+ T cells were separately sorted from peripheral blood. To sequence the TCRbeta CDR3 region, genomic DNA was isolated from the sorted cells. The immunoSEQ Assay was used for sequencing of TCRbeta CDR3 regions. TCRdb limited this immuneACCESS table to in-frame rearrangements with V and J called. A share of clones is missing; checked studies link under half to unresolved V genes, and the rest is unexplained. Here the sample has 90,000 to 120,000 clones; about 91% occur a single time. The top ten hold 1% to 1.5% of the sample.

The CDR3 goes from the cysteine to the phenylalanine over 15 residues. Solely the CDR3 DNA is kept, with 45 bases framed from the first base. Trimming leaves V shorter by 6 bases and J shorter by 3 bases, with the junction holding 5 bases beyond the gene matches. From the germline V gene, CDR1 is MNHNS and CDR2 is SASEGT. The sample is drawn from a study of OX40 agonist ivuxolimab in advanced cancers. For the wider study: Ivuxolimab was a fully human IgG2 agonistic monoclonal antibody targeting the costimulatory receptor OX40 (CD134). The purpose of peripheral TCRbeta sequencing was to test whether ivuxolimab changed TCR sequence diversity and led to clonal T-cell expansion. In the dose-escalation cohort, roughly four fifths of patients were male, and the mean age was approximately 55 years, with a range of roughly 20 to 79. Of the approximately 50 dose-escalation patients, hepatocellular carcinoma was present in about 20, melanoma in roughly 15, renal cell carcinoma in 9 and head and neck cancer in 9. The paper reports the monotherapy dose-escalation portion (N = 52 patients) of the phase I ivuxolimab trial. Prior anti-PD-1, anti-PD-L1 or anti-CTLA-4 therapy was permitted, and checkpoint inhibitors had been received by around 39% of dose-escalation patients. Intravenous ivuxolimab was administered to patients every 2 weeks at six dose levels: 0.01, 0.1, 0.3, 1.5, 3 and 10 mg/kg. Partial responses were achieved by three dose-escalation patients, of whom one had hepatocellular carcinoma and two had cutaneous melanoma. What the authors observed across the whole study: Antigen specificity was not determined for the clonally expanded peripheral T cells. At doses of 0.1 to 3.0 mg/kg, clonal expansion of both CD4+ and CD8+ blood T cells was observed from baseline to week 6. Partial responders in the 0.1-3.0 mg/kg groups had among the lowest normalized peripheral clonal expansion, especially among CD8+ T cells. After ivuxolimab, more expanded clones were found on average in CD8+ T cells than in CD4+ T cells. Low levels of normalized T-cell clonal expansion were also shown by some nonresponding patients.

The chain is made from TRBV6-1 and TRBJ1-5; 10 middle bases align to TRBD1. This sample comprised CD4+ or CD8+ T cells sorted from blood, obtained in a trial of the OX40 agonist ivuxolimab. The TCR was taken from an adult with an advanced solid tumor such as melanoma, head and neck, liver or kidney cancer. CDR3 region: CASRTGTGVNQPQHF. The sequenced DNA is TGTGCCAGCAGAACCGGGACAGGGGTCAATCAGCCCCAGCATTTT.